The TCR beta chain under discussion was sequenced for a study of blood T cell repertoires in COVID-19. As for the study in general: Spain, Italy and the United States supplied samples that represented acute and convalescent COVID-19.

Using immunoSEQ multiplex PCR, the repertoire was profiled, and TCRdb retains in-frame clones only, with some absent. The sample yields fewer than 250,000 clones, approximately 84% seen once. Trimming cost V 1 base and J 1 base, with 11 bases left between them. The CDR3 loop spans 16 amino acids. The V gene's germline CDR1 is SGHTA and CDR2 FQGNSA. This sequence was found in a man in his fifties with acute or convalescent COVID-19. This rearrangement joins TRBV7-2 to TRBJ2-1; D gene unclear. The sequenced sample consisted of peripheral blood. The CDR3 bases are TGTGCCAGCAGCTTAGTTGCAGTTCCTTCCTACAATGAGCAGTTCTTC. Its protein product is CASSLVAVPSYNEQFF. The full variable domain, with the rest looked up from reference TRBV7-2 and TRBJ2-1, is GAGVSQSPSNKVTEKGKDVELRCDPISGHTALYWYRQSLGQGLEFLIYFQGNSAPDKSGLPSDRFSAERTGGSVSTLTIQRTQQEDSAVYLCASSLVAVPSYNEQFFGPGTRLTVL.